This is a list of T cell receptor beta chains from one sample in a study of CD8+CD57+ T cells in acquired aplastic anemia. TCRdb re-derived calls from the reads in MiXCR, one entry per CDR3 protein. The table lists roughly 160,000 distinct CDR3 sequences, roughly two thirds of them singletons. Sequencing was performed on sorted CD4+, CD8+, or CD8+CD57+ T cells (not recorded which) from PBMCs. These receptors originate from a human donor with aplastic anemia. CDR3s include the opening cysteine and the closing phenylalanine or tryptophan. Fields, in order: V gene, clone size, J gene, CDR3 protein. Clone size is stated in some rows and not others, as once, few, many or a class when expanded.

v_gene: TRBV7-9
abundance: NA
j_gene: TRBJ1-2
CDR3aa: CAHEQGQGFAFGYTF

v_gene: TRBV13
abundance: NA
j_gene: TRBJ2-7
CDR3aa: CASSGRLAGFYEQYF

v_gene: TRBV7-6
abundance: few
j_gene: TRBJ2-7
CDR3aa: CASSLARSGGIYEQYF

v_gene: TRBV5-4
abundance: NA
j_gene: NA
CDR3aa: CASTHPRTGRNEQFF

v_gene: TRBV10-2
abundance: NA
j_gene: TRBJ2-5
CDR3aa: CASQLSRGETQYF

v_gene: TRBV19
abundance: NA
j_gene: TRBJ2-3
CDR3aa: CASSIAGSTDIQYF

v_gene: TRBV5-6
abundance: few
j_gene: TRBJ2-1
CDR3aa: CASSQSASYNEQFF

v_gene: TRBV29-1
abundance: NA
j_gene: TRBJ1-2
CDR3aa: CSGRTGSAGYTF

v_gene: TRBV24-1
abundance: NA
j_gene: TRBJ2-1
CDR3aa: CATSDGTIAGGGEQFF

v_gene: TRBV10-3
abundance: NA
j_gene: TRBJ1-1
CDR3aa: CAISAGMEAFF

v_gene: TRBV10-2
abundance: few
j_gene: TRBJ2-3
CDR3aa: CASYAGRDTQYF

v_gene: TRBV20-1
abundance: few
j_gene: TRBJ2-7
CDR3aa: CSASPMGRGEQYF

v_gene: TRBV29-1
abundance: NA
j_gene: TRBJ1-3
CDR3aa: CSVGDGTGSGNTIYF

v_gene: TRBV7-2
abundance: NA
j_gene: TRBJ2-5
CDR3aa: CASSPDTQETQYF

v_gene: TRBV9
abundance: medium-sized
j_gene: TRBJ2-7
CDR3aa: CASSPGTGTVTYEQYF

v_gene: TRBV24-1
abundance: NA
j_gene: TRBJ1-2
CDR3aa: CATSVDRFFGYTF

v_gene: TRBV29-1
abundance: NA
j_gene: TRBJ2-5
CDR3aa: CSVAFVVRGGPLQGTQYF

v_gene: TRBV24-1
abundance: once
j_gene: TRBJ2-1
CDR3aa: CATSDIRGSSYNEQFF

v_gene: TRBV20-1
abundance: few
j_gene: TRBJ1-3
CDR3aa: CSASNRGGNTIYF

v_gene: TRBV24-1
abundance: few
j_gene: TRBJ2-2
CDR3aa: CATSLGGAGGELFF

v_gene: TRBV11-2
abundance: NA
j_gene: TRBJ2-7
CDR3aa: CASSLERSLAYEQYF

v_gene: TRBV12-3/TRBV12-4
abundance: NA
j_gene: TRBJ2-2
CDR3aa: CASSLQGPNTGELFF

v_gene: TRBV7-9
abundance: few
j_gene: TRBJ1-1
CDR3aa: CASSLVNRNTEAFF

v_gene: TRBV5-1
abundance: NA
j_gene: TRBJ2-7
CDR3aa: CASSLGSGTAAHEQYF

v_gene: TRBV9
abundance: NA
j_gene: TRBJ1-2
CDR3aa: CASSVARQGEYYGYTF

v_gene: TRBV6-1
abundance: many
j_gene: TRBJ1-2
CDR3aa: CASSEFWGADGYTF

v_gene: TRBV9
abundance: NA
j_gene: TRBJ1-5
CDR3aa: CASSVGRDQPQHF

v_gene: TRBV19
abundance: NA
j_gene: TRBJ1-2
CDR3aa: CASSGGGVLYGYTF

v_gene: TRBV7-9
abundance: NA
j_gene: TRBJ2-7
CDR3aa: CASSSRTGVTYEQYF

v_gene: TRBV14
abundance: NA
j_gene: TRBJ2-3
CDR3aa: CASSQRGHNTDTQYF

v_gene: TRBV19
abundance: NA
j_gene: TRBJ2-7
CDR3aa: CASSSGLAGAAGQYF

v_gene: TRBV7-2
abundance: NA
j_gene: TRBJ1-5
CDR3aa: CASSLAPRPNQPQHF

v_gene: TRBV7-2
abundance: NA
j_gene: TRBJ2-5
CDR3aa: CASSLGQGMQETQYF

v_gene: TRBV5-1
abundance: NA
j_gene: TRBJ2-1
CDR3aa: CASYGGVAYNEQFF

v_gene: TRBV5-1
abundance: NA
j_gene: NA
CDR3aa: CASSSADLTANAGELFF